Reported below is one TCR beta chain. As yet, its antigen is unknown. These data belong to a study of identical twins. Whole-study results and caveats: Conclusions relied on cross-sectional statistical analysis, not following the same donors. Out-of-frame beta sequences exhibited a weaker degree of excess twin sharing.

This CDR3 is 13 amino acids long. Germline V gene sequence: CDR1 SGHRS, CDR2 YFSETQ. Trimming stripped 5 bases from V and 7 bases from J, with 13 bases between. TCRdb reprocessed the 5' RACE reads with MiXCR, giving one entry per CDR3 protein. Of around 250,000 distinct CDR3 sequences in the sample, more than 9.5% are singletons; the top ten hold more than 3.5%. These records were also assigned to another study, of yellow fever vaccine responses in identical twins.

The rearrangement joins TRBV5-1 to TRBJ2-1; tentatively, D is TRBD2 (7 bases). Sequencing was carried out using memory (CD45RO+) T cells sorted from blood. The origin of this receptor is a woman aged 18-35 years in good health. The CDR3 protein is CASRLRGGNEQFF. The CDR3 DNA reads TGCGCCAGCAGGCTGAGGGGGGGGAATGAGCAGTTCTTC.